Below, one T cell receptor (beta chain) is given with its context. This sample stems from a study of blood T cell repertoires in COVID-19. Study as a whole: The samples span acute and convalescent COVID-19 from the United States, Italy and Spain. PBMCs, B-cell-depleted T cells, or T cells provided the cDNA or gDNA that made up the material.

Authors' analysis steps: Reference gene primer amplification gave nucleated cell count estimates. Data came from immunoSEQ multiplex PCR; TCRdb stores just in-frame clones and leaves some out. From that table come the V and J calls and clone size; the DNA was used to work out D and trimming. This table holds tens of thousands of clones, approximately 86% found once. The TCR originated in a man in his 70s with acute or convalescent COVID-19. Sequencing was done on a sample of peripheral blood.

CDR3: CASSGPSGLSQFF. In nucleotides, the CDR3 is TGTGCCAGCAGCGGACCTAGCGGTCTGTCGCAGTTCTTC. This chain uses TRBV11-1 with TRBJ2-1; TRBD2 agrees at 7 bases. Germline trimming cut 5 bases from V and 12 bases from J; bases unmatched to any gene: 10. Germline-derived CDR1 and CDR2 are SGHAT and FQDESV (reference sequence). The CDR3 is 13 residues long.